Listed below are T cell receptor beta chains from one sample, sequenced in a study of cytomegalovirus exposure and HLA in healthy donors. Using immunoSEQ multiplex PCR, the repertoire was profiled, and TCRdb retains in-frame clones only, with some absent. This table holds approximately 130,000 clones, around 72% found once. Material: PBMCs. All receptors come from a human donor in good health. The CDR3 runs from the conserved cysteine through the conserved F or W. The order of the fields is clone size, V gene, CDR3 protein. A row's size may be missing; if present it is once, few, many or a size class.

NA,TRBV28,CASSRPGTSGDTQYF
NA,TRBV7-6,CASSLAGGPRVTQYF
NA,TRBV6-5,CASSRQATNEKLFF
NA,TRBV27,CASSLAGEGYTF
NA,TRBV30,CAWSVRVGYTF
once,TRBV5-1,CASSAGLSQETQYF
once,TRBV5-4,CASSPVSANTGELFF
once,TRBV7-8,CAIKRGPPQHF
once,TRBV30,CAWDRGLTYEQYF
NA,TRBV7-9,CASSYLWENGYTF
NA,TRBV5-1,CASSSGTGPYEQYF
NA,TRBV25-1,CASSFGIPGVDTQYF
NA,TRBV5-1,CASSLNPGLSNSPLHF
NA,TRBV7-2,CASSWRVATNEKLFF
NA,TRBV6-1,CASINAGGLLETQYF
NA,TRBV7-2,CASSRDKYGYTF
NA,TRBV4-2,CASSQEGRGLSGANVLTF
NA,TRBV30,CAWSAGGGTNEQFF
NA,TRBV5-6,CASSSSRDRVPEAFF
once,TRBV6-1,CASKQGATYEQYF
once,TRBV7-6,CASSLERGVESGYTF
NA,TRBV15,CATSRVAVEQFF
NA,TRBV10-2,CASRGQSISGNTIYF
NA,TRBV6-1,CASSEPREFPLHF
NA,TRBV5-4,CASRSGTGSYEQYF
once,TRBV5-8,CASSLSLGFAGDYEQYF
few,TRBV5-4,CASSLVGDKNIQYF
NA,TRBV11-2,CASSYRTDVSYGYTF
NA,TRBV30,CAWEGTLTDTQYF
NA,TRBV28,CASRGGGRESGYTF
NA,TRBV28,CASLFPGGQGNQPQHF
NA,TRBV7-9,CASSFGDRGLTDTQYF
NA,TRBV29-1,CSARDNSYNEQFF